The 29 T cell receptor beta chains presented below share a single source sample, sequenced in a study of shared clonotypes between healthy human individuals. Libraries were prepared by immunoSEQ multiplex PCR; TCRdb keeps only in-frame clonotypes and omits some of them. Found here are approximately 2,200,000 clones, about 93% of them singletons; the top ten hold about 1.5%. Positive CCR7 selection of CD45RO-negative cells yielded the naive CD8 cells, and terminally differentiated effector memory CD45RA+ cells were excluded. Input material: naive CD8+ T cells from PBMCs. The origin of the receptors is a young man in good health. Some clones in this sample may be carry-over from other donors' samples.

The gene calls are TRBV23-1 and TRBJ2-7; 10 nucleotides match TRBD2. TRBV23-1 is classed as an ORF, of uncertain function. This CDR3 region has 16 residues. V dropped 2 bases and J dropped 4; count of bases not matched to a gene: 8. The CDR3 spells CASSQGSGRGKYEQYF. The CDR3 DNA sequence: TGCGCCAGCAGTCAAGGGAGCGGGAGGGGAAAATACGAGCAGTACTTC.

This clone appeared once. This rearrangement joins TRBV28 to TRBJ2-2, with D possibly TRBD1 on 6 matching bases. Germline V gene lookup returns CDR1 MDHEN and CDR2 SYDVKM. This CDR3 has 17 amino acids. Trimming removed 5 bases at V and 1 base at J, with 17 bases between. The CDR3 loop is CASSRAGALWNTGELFF. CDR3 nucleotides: TGTGCCAGCAGTCGGGCAGGGGCCCTATGGAACACCGGGGAGCTGTTTTTT.

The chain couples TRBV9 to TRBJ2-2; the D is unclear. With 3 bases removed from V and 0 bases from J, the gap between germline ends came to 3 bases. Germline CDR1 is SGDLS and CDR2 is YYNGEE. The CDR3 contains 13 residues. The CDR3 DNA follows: TGTGCCAGCAGCGCAACGAACACCGGGGAGCTGTTTTTT. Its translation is CASSATNTGELFF.

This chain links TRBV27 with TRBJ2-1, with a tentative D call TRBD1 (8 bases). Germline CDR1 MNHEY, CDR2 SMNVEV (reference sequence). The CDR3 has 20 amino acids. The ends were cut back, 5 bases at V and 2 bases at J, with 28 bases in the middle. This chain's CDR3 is CASSPRQGSKASGTYNEQFF. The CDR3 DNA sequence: TGTGCCAGCAGTCCTCGACAGGGGTCGAAGGCTAGCGGTACCTACAATGAGCAGTTCTTC.

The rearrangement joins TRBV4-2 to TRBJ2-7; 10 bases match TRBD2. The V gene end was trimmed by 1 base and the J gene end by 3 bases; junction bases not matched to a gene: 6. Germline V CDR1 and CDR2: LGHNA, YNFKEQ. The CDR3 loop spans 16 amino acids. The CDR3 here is CASSQVTSGPNYEQYF. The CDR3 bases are TGTGCCAGCAGCCAAGTGACTAGCGGGCCCAACTACGAGCAGTACTTC.

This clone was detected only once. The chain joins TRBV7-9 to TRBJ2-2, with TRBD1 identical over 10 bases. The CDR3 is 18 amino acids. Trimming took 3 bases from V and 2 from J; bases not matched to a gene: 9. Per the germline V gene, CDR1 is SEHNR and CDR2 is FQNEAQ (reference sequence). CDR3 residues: CASSLGATGGGNTGELFF. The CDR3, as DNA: TGTGCCAGCAGCTTGGGCGCGACAGGGGGCGGAAACACCGGGGAGCTGTTTTTT.

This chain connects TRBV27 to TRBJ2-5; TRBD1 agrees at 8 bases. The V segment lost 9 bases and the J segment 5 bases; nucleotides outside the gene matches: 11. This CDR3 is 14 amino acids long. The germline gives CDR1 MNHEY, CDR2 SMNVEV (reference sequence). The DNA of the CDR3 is TGTGCCAGTTATGCTCAGGGGGCGCGGGAGACCCAGTACTTC. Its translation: CASYAQGARETQYF.

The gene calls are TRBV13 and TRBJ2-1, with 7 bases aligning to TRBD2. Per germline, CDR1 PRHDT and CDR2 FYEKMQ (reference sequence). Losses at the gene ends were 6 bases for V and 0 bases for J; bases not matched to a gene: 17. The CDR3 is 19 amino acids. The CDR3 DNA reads TGTGCCAGCAGTCATTATGGTTGGCGGGAGACCGACTCCTACAATGAGCAGTTCTTC. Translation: CASSHYGWRETDSYNEQFF.

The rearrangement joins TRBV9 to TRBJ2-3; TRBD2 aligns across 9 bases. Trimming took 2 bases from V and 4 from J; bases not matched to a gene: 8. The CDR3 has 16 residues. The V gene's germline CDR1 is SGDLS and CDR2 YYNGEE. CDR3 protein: CASSVRTSDFPDTQYF. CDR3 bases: TGTGCCAGCAGCGTCCGGACTAGCGACTTCCCAGATACGCAGTATTTT.

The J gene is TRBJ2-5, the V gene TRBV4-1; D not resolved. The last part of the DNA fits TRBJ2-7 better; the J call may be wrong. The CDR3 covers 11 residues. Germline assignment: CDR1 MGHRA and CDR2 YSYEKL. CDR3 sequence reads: CASSLGYEQYF. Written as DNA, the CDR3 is TGCGCCAGCAGCCTCGGCTACGAGCAGTACTTC.

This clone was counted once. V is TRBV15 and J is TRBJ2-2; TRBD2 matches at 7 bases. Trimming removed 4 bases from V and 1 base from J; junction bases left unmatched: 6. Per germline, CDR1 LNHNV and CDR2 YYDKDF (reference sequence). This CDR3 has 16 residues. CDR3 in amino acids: CATSNRPSGNTGELFF. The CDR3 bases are TGTGCCACCAGCAACAGACCTAGCGGGAACACCGGGGAGCTGTTTTTT.

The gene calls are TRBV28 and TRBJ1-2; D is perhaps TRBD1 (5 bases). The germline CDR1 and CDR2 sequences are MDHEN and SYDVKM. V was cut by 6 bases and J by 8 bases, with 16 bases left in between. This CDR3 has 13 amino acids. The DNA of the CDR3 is TGTGCCAGCAGAGACGACAGAGGGGTAGGCTACACCTTC. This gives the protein CASRDDRGVGYTF.

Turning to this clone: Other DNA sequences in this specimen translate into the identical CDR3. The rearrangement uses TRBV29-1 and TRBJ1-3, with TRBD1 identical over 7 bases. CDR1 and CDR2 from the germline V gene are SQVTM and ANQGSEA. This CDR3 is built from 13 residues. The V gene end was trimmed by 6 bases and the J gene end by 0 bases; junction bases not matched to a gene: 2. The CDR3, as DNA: TGCAGCGTAGCAGGGGGCTCTGGAAACACCATATATTTT. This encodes CSVAGGSGNTIYF.

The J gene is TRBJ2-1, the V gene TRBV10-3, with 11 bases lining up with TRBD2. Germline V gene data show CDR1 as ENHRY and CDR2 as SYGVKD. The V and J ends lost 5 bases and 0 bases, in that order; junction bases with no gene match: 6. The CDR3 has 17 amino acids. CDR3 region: CAISPGLAVSSYNEQFF. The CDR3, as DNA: TGTGCCATCAGTCCGGGACTAGCGGTCAGCTCCTACAATGAGCAGTTCTTC.

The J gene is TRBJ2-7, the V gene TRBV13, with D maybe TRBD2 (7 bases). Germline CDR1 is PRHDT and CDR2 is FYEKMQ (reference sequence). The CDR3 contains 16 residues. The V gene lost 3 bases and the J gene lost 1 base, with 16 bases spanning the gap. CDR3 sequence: CASSLGSGTPSYEQYF. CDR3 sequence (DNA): TGTGCCAGCAGCTTGGGGAGCGGGACACCTTCCTACGAGCAGTACTTC.

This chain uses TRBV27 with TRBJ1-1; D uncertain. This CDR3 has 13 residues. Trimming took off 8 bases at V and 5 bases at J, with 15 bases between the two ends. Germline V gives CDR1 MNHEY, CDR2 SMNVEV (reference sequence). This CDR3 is CASAPGWSTEAFF. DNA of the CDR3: TGTGCCAGCGCACCGGGATGGAGTACTGAAGCTTTCTTT.

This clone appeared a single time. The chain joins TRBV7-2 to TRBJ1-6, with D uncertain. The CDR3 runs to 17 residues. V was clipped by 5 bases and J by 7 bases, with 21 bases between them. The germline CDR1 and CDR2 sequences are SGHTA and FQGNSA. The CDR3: CASSTWVGGGGNSPLHF. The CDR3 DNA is TGTGCCAGCAGCACCTGGGTTGGAGGTGGTGGAAATTCACCCCTCCACTTT.

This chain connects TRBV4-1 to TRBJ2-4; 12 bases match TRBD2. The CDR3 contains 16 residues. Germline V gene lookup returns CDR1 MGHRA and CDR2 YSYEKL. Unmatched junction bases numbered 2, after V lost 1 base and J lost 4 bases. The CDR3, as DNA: TGCGCCAGCAGCCAAGGGACTAGCGGGAATAAAAACATTCAGTACTTC. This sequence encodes CASSQGTSGNKNIQYF.

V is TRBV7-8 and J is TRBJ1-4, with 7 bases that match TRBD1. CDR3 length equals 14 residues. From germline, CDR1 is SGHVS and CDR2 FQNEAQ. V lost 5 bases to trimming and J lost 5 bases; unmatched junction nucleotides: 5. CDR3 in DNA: TGTGCCAGCAGCGATTTGACAGGGAATGAAAAACTGTTTTTT. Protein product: CASSDLTGNEKLFF. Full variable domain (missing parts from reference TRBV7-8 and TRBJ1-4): GAGVSQSPRYKVAKRGQDVALRCDPISGHVSLFWYQQALGQGPEFLTYFQNEAQLDKSGLPSDRFFAERPEGSVSTLKIQRTQQEDSAVYLCASSDLTGNEKLFFGSGTQLSVL.

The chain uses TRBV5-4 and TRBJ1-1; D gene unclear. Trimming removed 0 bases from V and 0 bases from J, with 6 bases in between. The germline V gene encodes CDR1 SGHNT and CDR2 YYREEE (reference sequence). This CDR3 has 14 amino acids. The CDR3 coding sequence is TGTGCCAGCAGCTTGGGGGTTCTGAACACTGAAGCTTTCTTT. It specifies CASSLGVLNTEAFF.

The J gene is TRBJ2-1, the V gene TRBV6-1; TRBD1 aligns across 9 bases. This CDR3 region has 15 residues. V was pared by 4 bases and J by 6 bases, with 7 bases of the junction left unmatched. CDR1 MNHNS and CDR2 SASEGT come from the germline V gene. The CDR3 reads CASSVDRGSGNEQFF. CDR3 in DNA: TGTGCCAGCAGTGTGGACAGGGGTTCGGGCAATGAGCAGTTCTTC.

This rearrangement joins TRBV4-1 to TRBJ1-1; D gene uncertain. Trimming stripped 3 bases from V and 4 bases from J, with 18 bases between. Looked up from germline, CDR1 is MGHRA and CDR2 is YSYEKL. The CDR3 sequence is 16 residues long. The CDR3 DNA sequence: TGCGCCAGCAGCCAGGAAAGTCTTAGGGCGGGCACTGAAGCTTTCTTT. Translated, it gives CASSQESLRAGTEAFF.

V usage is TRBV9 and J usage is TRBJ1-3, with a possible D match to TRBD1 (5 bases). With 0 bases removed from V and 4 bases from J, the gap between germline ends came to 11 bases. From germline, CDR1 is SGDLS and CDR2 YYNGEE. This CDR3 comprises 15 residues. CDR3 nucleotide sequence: TGTGCCAGCAGCGTAGGAATAGGGACGGGAAACACCATATATTTT. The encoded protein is CASSVGIGTGNTIYF.

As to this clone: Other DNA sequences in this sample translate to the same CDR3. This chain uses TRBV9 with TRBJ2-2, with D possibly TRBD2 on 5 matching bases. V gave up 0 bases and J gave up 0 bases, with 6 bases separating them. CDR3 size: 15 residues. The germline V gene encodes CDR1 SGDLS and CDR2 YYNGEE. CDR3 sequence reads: CASSVAGANTGELFF. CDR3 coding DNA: TGTGCCAGCAGCGTAGCCGGGGCGAACACCGGGGAGCTGTTTTTT.

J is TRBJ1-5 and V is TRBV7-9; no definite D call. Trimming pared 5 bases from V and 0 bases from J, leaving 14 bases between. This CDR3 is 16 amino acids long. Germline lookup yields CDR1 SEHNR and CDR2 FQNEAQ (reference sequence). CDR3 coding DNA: TGTGCCAGCAGCCGAGGCGGCCTGGGTAGCAATCAGCCCCAGCATTTT. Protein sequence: CASSRGGLGSNQPQHF.

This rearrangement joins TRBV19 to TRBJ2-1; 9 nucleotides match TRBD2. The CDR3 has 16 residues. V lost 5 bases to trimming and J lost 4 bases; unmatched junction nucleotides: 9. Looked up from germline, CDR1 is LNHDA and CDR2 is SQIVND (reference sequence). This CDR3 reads CASSVTPGLAYNEQFF. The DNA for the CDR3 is TGTGCCAGTAGTGTCACACCGGGACTAGCTTACAATGAGCAGTTCTTC.

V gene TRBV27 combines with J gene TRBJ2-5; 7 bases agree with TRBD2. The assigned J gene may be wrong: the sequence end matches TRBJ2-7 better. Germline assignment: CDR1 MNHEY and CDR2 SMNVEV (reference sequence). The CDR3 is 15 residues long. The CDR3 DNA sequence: TGTGCCAGCAGGACACTGCCCGCGGGAGCGGGCGAGCAGTACTTC. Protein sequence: CASRTLPAGAGEQYF.

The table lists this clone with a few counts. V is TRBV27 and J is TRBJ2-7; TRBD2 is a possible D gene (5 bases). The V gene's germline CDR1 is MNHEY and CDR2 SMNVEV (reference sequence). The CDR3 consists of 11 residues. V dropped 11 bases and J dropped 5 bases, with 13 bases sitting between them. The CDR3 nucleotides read TGTGCCGTCAATCGAGGGCACGAGCAGTACTTC. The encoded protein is CAVNRGHEQYF.

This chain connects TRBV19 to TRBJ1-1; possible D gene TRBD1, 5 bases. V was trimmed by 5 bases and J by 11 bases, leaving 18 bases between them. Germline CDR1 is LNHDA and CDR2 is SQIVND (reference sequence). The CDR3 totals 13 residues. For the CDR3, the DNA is TGTGCCAGTAGTGTGACAGCGGGCATGGGGGCTTTCTTT. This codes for CASSVTAGMGAFF.